This T cell receptor (beta chain) was profiled in a study of control samples from healthy donors and cancer patients. Generated by immunoSEQ multiplex PCR, the TCRdb table keeps only in-frame clones and is missing some. Here the sample spans 160,000 or so clones, 96% being singletons. The table lists this clone with a few counts. The sample holds other DNA sequences that translate to the same CDR3. CDR1 and CDR2 from the germline V gene are SNHLY and FYNNEI. The CDR3 is 13 residues long. V was cut by 6 bases and J by 0 bases, with 8 bases left in between. The chain employs TRBV2 and TRBJ1-1; D not certain. This receptor was obtained from a woman aged 30 to 39 in good health. Sequencing was performed on blood. This chain's CDR3 is CASSPDMNTEAFF. CDR3 sequence (DNA): TGTGCCAGCAGCCCCGATATGAACACTGAAGCTTTCTTT.